These 9 T cell receptor beta chains share one sample of origin, sequenced in a study of vaccination and CD4 T cells after COVID-19. The Oncomine TCR Beta short-read assay was what sequenced the DNA obtained from cultured CD4+ T cells. One entry per CDR3 protein results from TCRdb running MiXCR on the PCR reads. This sample has about 13,000 distinct CDR3 sequences, with approximately 44% found just once. Treatment reported: approximately nine-day PBMC culture with coronavirus spike peptide pools or control peptides (ViraFEST assay). Their target antigens are unknown. Sequenced sample: CD4+ T cells from blood, cultured in vitro. These receptors originate from a human donor who had recovered from COVID-19.

V gene TRBV4-1 combines with J gene TRBJ1-6; D ambiguous. V lost 1 base and J 8 bases, leaving 12 bases between the germline ends. The CDR3 spans 15 residues. The V gene's germline CDR1 is MGHRA and CDR2 YSYEKL. The CDR3 spells CASSQGAQRHSPLHF. The CDR3 bases are TGCGCCAGCAGCCAAGGAGCACAGAGGCATTCACCCCTCCACTTT.

J is TRBJ1-1 and V is TRBV11-2; D remains ambiguous. The V end lost 5 bases, the J end lost 6 bases, and 7 bases lay between the germline ends. Germline V gene lookup returns CDR1 SGHAT and CDR2 FQNNGV. This CDR3 comprises 11 residues. Here the CDR3 reads CASSLIAEAFF. The CDR3 DNA is TGTGCCAGCAGCCTCATTGCTGAAGCTTTCTTT.

This chain links TRBV6-2 or TRBV6-3 with TRBJ1-5, with 9 bases that match TRBD1. Germline V gene data show CDR1 as MNHEY and CDR2 as SVGEGT. The CDR3 loop spans 18 amino acids. J was trimmed by 3 bases and V by 4 bases; bases with no gene match: 13. The CDR3 is CASSFYHGQGLNNQPQHF. The CDR3 nucleotides read TGTGCCAGCAGTTTCTATCACGGACAGGGGTTAAACAATCAGCCCCAGCATTTT.

The chain couples TRBV7-2 to TRBJ2-7; TRBD2 matches 7 bases. Trimming removed 3 bases from V and 2 bases from J; junction bases left unmatched: 7. The CDR3 has 15 residues. Germline V gene lookup returns CDR1 SGHTA and CDR2 FQGNSA. CDR3 region: CASSLGLAVTYEQYF. The DNA for the CDR3 is TGTGCCAGCAGCTTGGGCCTAGCGGTGACCTACGAGCAGTACTTC.

V usage is TRBV7-8 and J usage is TRBJ1-5; no clear D. With 5 bases removed from V and 5 bases from J, the gap between germline ends came to 7 bases. Per germline, CDR1 SGHVS and CDR2 FQNEAQ. The CDR3 contains 12 residues. CDR3 region: CASSPYDQPQHF. The CDR3 nucleotides are TGTGCCAGCAGCCCCTATGATCAGCCCCAGCATTTT. The variable domain in full, with the rest retrieved from reference TRBV7-8 and TRBJ1-5, is GAGVSQSPRYKVAKRGQDVALRCDPISGHVSLFWYQQALGQGPEFLTYFQNEAQLDKSGLPSDRFFAERPEGSVSTLKIQRTQQEDSAVYLCASSPYDQPQHFGDGTRLSIL.

This clonotype was observed a few times. The chain has TRBV6-2 or TRBV6-3 and TRBJ2-5; D is unresolved. V gave up 4 bases and J gave up 3 bases, with 12 bases separating them. Per the germline V gene, CDR1 is MNHEY and CDR2 is SVGEGT. The CDR3 has 14 amino acids. CDR3 region: CASSLGWTEETQYF. The CDR3 DNA reads as TGTGCCAGCAGTTTAGGCTGGACGGAAGAGACCCAGTACTTC.

V is TRBV7-3 and J is TRBJ2-1; 10 bases fit TRBD2. The CDR3 has 15 amino acids. Looked up from germline, CDR1 is SGHTA and CDR2 is FQGTGA. Trimming at V came to 2 bases and at J to 7 bases, leaving 5 bases not matched to a gene. The CDR3 spells CASSLLGTSVNEQFF. The CDR3 nucleotides are TGTGCCAGCAGCTTACTTGGGACTAGCGTTAATGAGCAGTTCTTC. The variable domain in full, completed from reference TRBV7-3 and TRBJ2-1, reads GAGVSQTPSNKVTEKGKYVELRCDPISGHTALYWYRQSLGQGPEFLIYFQGTGAADDSGLPNDRFFAVRPEGSVSTLKIQRTERGDSAVYLCASSLLGTSVNEQFFGPGTRLTVL.

This clonotype has just a few counts. J is TRBJ2-7 and V is TRBV6-1; tentatively, D is TRBD1 (5 bases). With 6 bases removed from V and 3 bases from J, the gap between germline ends came to 9 bases. CDR1 is MNHNS and CDR2 is SASEGT in the germline V gene. The CDR3 contains 12 residues. CDR3 coding DNA: TGTGCCAGCAGGTTAGACAGCTACGAGCAGTACTTC. Encoded protein: CASRLDSYEQYF.

This clonotype is categorized as large. The chain has TRBV20-1 and TRBJ1-4; D is possibly TRBD1 (5 bases). CDR1 and CDR2 (germline): DFQATT, SNEGSKA (reference sequence). This CDR3 is built from 15 residues. Trimming cost V 2 bases and J 6 bases, with 16 bases left between them. The CDR3 nucleotides are TGCAGTGCTAGACGTGAGTGGGACTTAGATGAAAAACTGTTTTTT. Amino acid sequence: CSARREWDLDEKLFF.